The rows below give T cell receptor beta chains drawn from one sample of a study of T cell responses to AZD1222 COVID-19 vaccine. Using immunoSEQ multiplex PCR, the repertoire was profiled, and TCRdb retains in-frame clones only, with some absent. The repertoire holds 110,000 to 150,000 clones, with about 90% as singletons. This sample comprised peripheral blood, obtained on day 0 of AZD1222 vaccination. The receptor source for this set is an adult in good health. The CDR3 runs from the conserved cysteine through the conserved F or W. The order of the fields is V gene, D gene, J gene, CDR3 protein, CDR3 DNA. D genes are given only for firm matches.

V: TRBV11-2
D: -
J: TRBJ2-7
CDR3: CASSLVALTEGTRKQYF
DNA: TGTGCCAGCAGCTTAGTTGCCCTTACGGAGGGGACTCGGAAGCAGTACTTC

V: TRBV27
D: -
J: TRBJ1-4
CDR3: CASRPGAREKLFF
DNA: TGTGCCAGCAGGCCGGGGGCTAGGGAAAAACTGTTTTTT

V: TRBV27
D: -
J: TRBJ1-2
CDR3: CASSLKGYGYTF
DNA: TGTGCCAGCAGTTTAAAAGGGTATGGCTACACCTTC

V: TRBV19
D: -
J: TRBJ1-6
CDR3: CASREINSPLHF
DNA: TGTGCCAGTAGGGAGATTAATTCACCCCTCCACTTT

V: TRBV27
D: -
J: TRBJ1-5
CDR3: CASSLGGINQPQHF
DNA: TGTGCCAGCAGTTTGGGAGGGATCAATCAGCCCCAGCATTTT

V: TRBV4-3
D: -
J: TRBJ1-1
CDR3: CASSQQDRGTEAFF
DNA: TGCGCCAGCAGCCAGCAGGATCGGGGCACTGAAGCTTTCTTT

V: TRBV27
D: -
J: TRBJ1-2
CDR3: CASSFRQSYGYTF
DNA: TGTGCCAGCAGTTTTCGACAGTCCTATGGCTACACCTTC

V: TRBV9
D: -
J: TRBJ2-3
CDR3: CASSVDGTDTQYF
DNA: TGTGCCAGCAGCGTAGATGGAACAGATACGCAGTATTTT

V: TRBV10-3
D: -
J: TRBJ1-1
CDR3: CAVGQTNTEAFF
DNA: TGTGCCGTCGGACAGACCAACACTGAAGCTTTCTTT

V: TRBV12-3/TRBV12-4
D: -
J: TRBJ1-2
CDR3: CASSLDSNYGYTF
DNA: TGTGCCAGCAGTCTCGACAGTAACTATGGCTACACCTTC

V: TRBV5-4
D: -
J: TRBJ2-3
CDR3: CASRPISSTDTQYF
DNA: TGTGCCAGCAGACCTATTTCTAGCACAGATACGCAGTATTTT

V: TRBV5-4
D: -
J: TRBJ2-3
CDR3: CASSREVSDTQYF
DNA: TGTGCCAGCAGCCGAGAAGTATCAGATACGCAGTATTTT

V: TRBV19
D: -
J: TRBJ2-2
CDR3: CASTYRDTGELFF
DNA: TGTGCCAGTACCTACAGGGACACCGGGGAGCTGTTTTTT

V: TRBV4-2
D: -
J: TRBJ1-2
CDR3: CASSQERGLAGYTF
DNA: TGTGCCAGCAGCCAAGAGAGAGGGTTAGCTGGCTACACCTTC